The TCR beta chain described here comes from a study of T cells after yellow fever vaccination. Study details: It was SMART-Seq v4 Ultra Low Input that prepared the fractions with low cell numbers. General study results and limits: After the booster, around 95% of CD4 and around nine tenths of CD8 primary-response clones were re-detected. From the bulk population, abundant clonotypes could contaminate and appear within FACS-sorted repertoires.

Conversion of TCR transcripts into cDNA relied on 5'RACE template switching, which added a universal primer site and UMIs. TCRdb re-called the 5' RACE reads with MiXCR, one entry per CDR3 protein. This sample has under 550,000 distinct CDR3 sequences, with around a fifth found just once. About this clonotype itself: Its antigen is undetermined.

Germline CDR1 is SGHRS and CDR2 is YFSETQ. V dropped 6 bases and J dropped 3; count of bases not matched to a gene: 10. This CDR3 has 18 residues. V gene TRBV5-1 combines with J gene TRBJ2-2; the match to TRBD2 covers 14 bases. This clonotype was sampled from a man younger than 30 who received the YFV17D yellow fever vaccine. The sequencing here drew on PBMCs, taken about 20 days after the first yellow fever vaccination. The CDR3 coding sequence is TGCGCCAGCACCTCCCGACTAGCGGGGGGGATGGACACCGGGGAGCTGTTTTTT. Encoded protein: CASTSRLAGGMDTGELFF.